These T cell receptor beta chains were read from a single sample in a study of cytomegalovirus exposure and HLA in healthy donors. Clones were sequenced by immunoSEQ multiplex PCR, and TCRdb holds only the in-frame ones, with some missing. The sample lists roughly 110,000 clones, roughly 71% occurring once. The source material was PBMCs. The receptors come from a male donor in good health and CMV-seropositive. CDR3s include the opening cysteine and the closing phenylalanine or tryptophan. Each record gives: V gene, J gene, D gene, clone size, CDR3 DNA, CDR3 protein. The D gene is left open where the match is weak. A row's size may be missing; if present it is once, few, many or a size class.

>TRBV6-5|TRBJ2-1|NA|NA
TGTGCCAGCAGTGTAGACAGGAGCTCCTACAATGAGCAGTTCTTC
CASSVDRSSYNEQFF
>TRBV2|TRBJ2-2|TRBD2|NA
TGTGCCAGCACGGGTTTAGCGGGGTTCGCCGGGGAGCTGTTTTTT
CASTGLAGFAGELFF
>TRBV27|TRBJ2-2|NA|NA
TGTGCCACCCAGGGCGCCGGGAACACCGGGGAGCTGTTTTTT
CATQGAGNTGELFF
>TRBV5-1|TRBJ2-1|NA|once
TGCGCCAGCAGCGGGACAAGCTCCTACAATGAGCAGTTCTTC
CASSGTSSYNEQFF
>TRBV7-2|TRBJ1-4|NA|NA
TGTGCCAGCAGCTTAAGCGGGTCCGCTAATGAAAAACTGTTTTTT
CASSLSGSANEKLFF
>TRBV2|TRBJ2-2|NA|NA
TGTGCCAGCACCCGAATTTCAGGGCCGACCGGGGAGCTGTTTTTT
CASTRISGPTGELFF
>TRBV11-1|TRBJ2-1|TRBD1|NA
TGTGCCAGCAGCTACCGGGGCAGGGGGCCGGACAATGAGCAGTTCTTC
CASSYRGRGPDNEQFF
>TRBV4-3|TRBJ1-5|NA|NA
TGCGCCAGCAGCCAAGGGGGGCCTTATAGCAATCAGCCCCAGCATTTT
CASSQGGPYSNQPQHF
>TRBV5-4|TRBJ2-5|TRBD2|NA
TGTGCCAGCAGCGTGACTAGCGGGAGCGGTAGGGAGACCCAGTACTTC
CASSVTSGSGRETQYF
>TRBV4-2|TRBJ2-3|TRBD2|NA
TGTGCCAGCAGCCAAGGATCCCTAACTAGCGGGGCCACAGATACGCAGTATTTT
CASSQGSLTSGATDTQYF
>TRBV29-1|TRBJ2-5|TRBD2|few
TGCAGCGTTGCTAGCGGGATAGGAGAGACCCAGTACTTC
CSVASGIGETQYF
>TRBV9|TRBJ2-1|TRBD2|NA
TGTGCCAGCAGCGTAGGGCTAGCGGGAGGGGTAGGTGAGCAGTTCTTC
CASSVGLAGGVGEQFF
>TRBV13|TRBJ2-5|TRBD1|NA
TGTGCCAGCAGCTTCAACAGGGGGAGTGAGACCCAGTACTTC
CASSFNRGSETQYF
>TRBV6-5|TRBJ1-5|NA|NA
TGTGCCAGCAGATTGGACAACAATCAGCCCCAGCATTTT
CASRLDNNQPQHF
>TRBV30|TRBJ2-7|NA|NA
TGTGCCTGGAGTGCGCCAGGGGATGGCTCCTACGAGCAGTACTTC
CAWSAPGDGSYEQYF
>TRBV28|TRBJ1-3|NA|NA
TGTGCCAGCGGCAAGGCTAGCACCATATATTTT
CASGKASTIYF
>TRBV5-4|TRBJ2-5|NA|NA
TGTGCCAGCAGCCGACCCCAGGGGAGCCAAGAGACCCAGTACTTC
CASSRPQGSQETQYF